The clone carrying this TCR beta chain was recorded a few times. Just one base apart from a much larger clone, this may be a read error. Co-extraction yielded RNA and DNA from around 20-30 mg of unsorted bulk tissue. Every patient in the cohort had a primary liver carcinoma. That carcinoma was treated by surgical resection. Researchers generated TCR beta cDNA from around 510 ng of total RNA, relying on a constant-region primer. Each TCR beta library was derived from three nested multiplex PCR rounds that employed slightly modified ARM-PCR. The study ran its first two PCR rounds for about 11 cycles each, using TRBV1-TRBV30 forward primers and a C-beta reverse primer. From the multiplex PCR reads, TCRdb called clonotypes with MiXCR, one entry per CDR3 protein. The sample shows approximately 110,000 distinct CDR3 sequences, roughly three fifths of them seen only once. The germline V gene has CDR1 MNHEY and CDR2 SVGAGI. The CDR3 runs 14 residues. Germline trimming cut 11 bases from V and 5 bases from J; bases unmatched to any gene: 11.

The data derive from a study of tumor-infiltrating lymphocytes in primary liver carcinoma. The chain is built from TRBV6-5 and TRBJ2-2, with 7 positions matching TRBD2. This receptor was identified in a woman aged 55-75 years with primary liver carcinoma and hepatitis B virus infection. Sequenced input: liver tumor tissue from sampling region 3. Stated subset: tumor region T3, left-lateral pole. The CDR3 sequence is CACGKAGRTGELFF. DNA of the CDR3: TGTGCCTGCGGAAAAGCGGGAAGGACCGGGGAGCTGTTTTTT.